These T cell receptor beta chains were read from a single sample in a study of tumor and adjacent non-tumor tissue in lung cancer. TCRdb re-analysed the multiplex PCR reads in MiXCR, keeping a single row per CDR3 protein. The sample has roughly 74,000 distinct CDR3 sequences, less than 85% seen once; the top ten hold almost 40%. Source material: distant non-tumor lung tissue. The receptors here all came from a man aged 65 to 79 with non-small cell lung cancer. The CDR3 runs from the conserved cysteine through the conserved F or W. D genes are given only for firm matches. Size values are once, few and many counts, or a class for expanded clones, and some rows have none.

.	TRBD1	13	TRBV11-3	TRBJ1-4	TGTGCCAGAAGTAACAGGGGATATGTAAAACTGTTTTTT	CARSNRGYVKLFF
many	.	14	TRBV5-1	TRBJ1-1	TGCGCCAGCAGCTCGTCGGGCAGAGACACTGAAGCTTTCTTT	CASSSSGRDTEAFF
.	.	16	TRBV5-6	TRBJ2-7	TGTGCCAGCAGCCCCGTAGTCCGGGATAGGACCTACGAGCAGTACTTC	CASSPVVRDRTYEQYF
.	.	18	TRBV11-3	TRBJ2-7	TGTGCCAGCAGCATAGCGGGGTCAGGGGGCTCTATGACCTACGAGCAGTACTTC	CASSIAGSGGSMTYEQYF
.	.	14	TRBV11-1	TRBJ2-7	TGTGCCTGCAGCTCCAGGGAAACGATCTACGAGCAATACTTC	CACSSRETIYEQYF
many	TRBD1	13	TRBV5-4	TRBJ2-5	TGTGCCAGCACGAAACAGGGGTTGGAGACCCAGTACTTC	CASTKQGLETQYF
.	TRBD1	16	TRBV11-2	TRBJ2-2	TGTACCAGCAGCTTAGTGGGCACAGGGGTTGCCAGTGAGCCGTTTTTT	CTSSLVGTGVASEPFF
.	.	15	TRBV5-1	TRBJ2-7	TGCACCAGCAGCTTACAGGGTACAGGAGCCTACGAGCAGTACTTC	CTSSLQGTGAYEQYF
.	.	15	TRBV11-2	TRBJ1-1	TGTGCCAGCAGCCCCCGAAACGTTGGGGGCACTGAAGCCTTCTTT	CASSPRNVGGTEAFF
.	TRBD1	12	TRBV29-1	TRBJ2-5	TGCAGCGTTGAGCCAGGGGGAGAAACCCAGTACTTC	CSVEPGGETQYF
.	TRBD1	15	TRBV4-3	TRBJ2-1	TGCGCCAGCAGCCCCGGGACAGAGACCTACAGTGAGCAGTTCTTC	CASSPGTETYSEQFF
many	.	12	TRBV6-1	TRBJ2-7	TGTGCCAGCAGTGGGGGTACCTACGAGCAGTACTTC	CASSGGTYEQYF
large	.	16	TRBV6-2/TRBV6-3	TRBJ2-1	TGTGCCAGCAGTCCAAAAGTTGGGAATTCGTGGAATGAGCAGTTCTTC	CASSPKVGNSWNEQFF
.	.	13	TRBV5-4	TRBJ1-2	TGTGCCAGCAGCTCGGGCGGGATCGATGGCTACACCTTC	CASSSGGIDGYTF
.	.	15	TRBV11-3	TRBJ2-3	TGTGCCAGCACCCCTAGGGAAGTAAGCACCGATACGCAGTATTTT	CASTPREVSTDTQYF
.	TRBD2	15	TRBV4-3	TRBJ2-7	TGCGCTAGCAGCCATGATGCGGGAGGGCCGTTCGAGCAGTACTTC	CASSHDAGGPFEQYF
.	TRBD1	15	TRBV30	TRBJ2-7	TGTGCCCTATATCCCGGGACAGGGTTCTCCTACGAGCAGTACTTC	CALYPGTGFSYEQYF
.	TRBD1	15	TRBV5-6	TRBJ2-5	TGTGCCAGCATCTTGTTTAACAGGGGTCAAGAGACCCAGTACTTC	CASILFNRGQETQYF
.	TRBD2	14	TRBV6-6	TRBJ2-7	TGTGCCAGCAGATCCCAGCGGGGAGGCTACGACCAGTACTTC	CASRSQRGGYDQYF
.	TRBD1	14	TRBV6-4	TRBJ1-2	TGTGCCAGCAGTGATACCACCGGGACAGGCCCTTTGACCTTC	CASSDTTGTGPLTF
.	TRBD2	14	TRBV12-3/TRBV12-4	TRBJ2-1	TGTGCCTGCAGTGTATCTGGACTAGCCGGGGAGCACTTCTTC	CACSVSGLAGEHFF
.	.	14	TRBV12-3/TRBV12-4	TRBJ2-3	TGTGTCAGCAGGAGCGGTGGGGGCACAGATACACAGTATTTT	CVSRSGGGTDTQYF
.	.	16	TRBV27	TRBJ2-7	TGTGCCAGCAGTCCAAGGACATACGACCTCGGAGGGGAGCAGTACTTC	CASSPRTYDLGGEQYF
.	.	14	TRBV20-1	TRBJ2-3	TGCAGTGTTAAGGCCCAGGCCATCACAGATACGCTGTATTTT	CSVKAQAITDTLYF
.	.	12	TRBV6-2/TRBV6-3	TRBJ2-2	TGTGCCAGCAGTACCAACAAAGGGGAGTTGTTTTTT	CASSTNKGELFF
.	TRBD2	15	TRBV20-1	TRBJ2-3	TGCAGTACTCCTCTCGTGCGGGGGGAAACAGATACGCAGTATTTT	CSTPLVRGETDTQYF
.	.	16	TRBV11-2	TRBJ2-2	TGTGTCAGCAACTTAGCGGGCACAGGGGTTGCCGAGGAGCTGTTTTTT	CVSNLAGTGVAEELFF
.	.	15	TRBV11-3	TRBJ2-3	TGTGCCAGCAACCATCGGGAAGTAAGCACAGATATGCAGTATTTT	CASNHREVSTDMQYF
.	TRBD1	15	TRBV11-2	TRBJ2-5	TGTCCCAACAGCCCGGGGACAGTTGGGCAAGAGACCCAGTATTTC	CPNSPGTVGQETQYF
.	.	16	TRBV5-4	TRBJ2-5	TGTGCCAGTAGCTTGGGTAGTGGGGGTGTGTGGGAGACCCATTACTTC	CASSLGSGGVWETHYF
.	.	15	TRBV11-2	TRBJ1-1	TGTGCCAACAGCTTCGCCTATTCAAGGTACACTGAAGCTTTCTTT	CANSFAYSRYTEAFF
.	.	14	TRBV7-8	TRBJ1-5	TGTGCCAGCAGCTTCGGGACACTTAATCAGCCCCAGCATTTT	CASSFGTLNQPQHF
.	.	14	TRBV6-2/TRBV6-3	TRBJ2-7	TGTGCCAGCAACAGAGGACAGTCCTACAATGAGCAGTACTTC	CASNRGQSYNEQYF
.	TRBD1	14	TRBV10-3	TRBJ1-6	TGTCCCATAAATAGACAGGGACCTAATTCACCCCTCCACTTT	CPINRQGPNSPLHF
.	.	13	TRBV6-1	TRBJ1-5	TGTGCCTGCAGGGGTTATAGCAATCAGCCTCAGCATTTT	CACRGYSNQPQHF
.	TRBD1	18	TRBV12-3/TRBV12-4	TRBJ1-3	TGTGCCAGCAGTCGTCCCGGGACAGGGATCGGCGCCGGAAACACCTTATATTTT	CASSRPGTGIGAGNTLYF